The subject of this entry is one T cell receptor beta chain. This clonotype was picked up many times. This clone's antigen is unknown. No much larger clonotype is one base removed from it; base qualities were not supplied. TCR cDNA was synthesized by 5'RACE template switching, through which a universal primer site and unique molecular identifiers were introduced. cDNA synthesis was primed from both the TCR alpha and TCR beta constant segments. Libraries were amplified in two PCR steps, with sample barcodes and sequencing adapters added in the second step. Sequencing of libraries was done on Illumina HiSeq 2500 (2x100 bp) or NovaSeq (2x150 bp). Per the authors' processing: Reads were demultiplexed and collapsed into UMI consensus sequences with MIGEC, and V(D)J alignment was performed with MiXCR. Using edgeR on replicate PBMC samples, clonotypes were called vaccine-responding if FDR was below 0.01 and the log2 fold change was above 5 up to day 15. Each bulk clonotype was labeled CD4 or CD8 based on which sequenced repertoire, CD4 or CD8, contained the clonotype at higher abundance. TCRdb handled the public reads itself, with Q25 trimming in fastp and clone calling in MiXCR, and kept productive beta chains. Identical CDR3 proteins give one entry, which carries the most common genes and DNA. The V and J calls shown here were made by TCRdb, not taken from the authors' results. Recorded for this sample are some 600,000 distinct CDR3 sequences; about 12% of them occurred a single time. The top ten clonotypes cover 15% of the sample.

The data originate from a study of T cells after yellow fever vaccination (dated by TCRdb to between 2017 and 2020). The study in broad terms: The SMART-Seq v4 Ultra Low Input RNA kit was used to prepare libraries from fractions with low cell numbers. Blood was drawn at multiple timepoints before and after primary and secondary immunization, with bulk PBMC replicates and cell subsets isolated. To track T-cell clones before and after primary and booster YFV17D yellow fever vaccination, bulk TCR alpha and beta repertoires were sequenced longitudinally. The cohort comprised two healthy male donors, one aged 18 to 30 and one aged 30 to 39 years.

V is clipped by 3 bases and J by 2 bases, and the sequence between their germline boundaries is 10 bases long. The CDR3 spans 14 residues, from the cysteine through the phenylalanine. Only the CDR3 region is kept as DNA, spanning 42 bases read in frame from base 1. For CDR1 and CDR2, the germline V gene (reference sequence) lists LGHDT and YNNKEL. The sample's treatment or condition label is to be understood as: live attenuated yellow fever vaccine strain. At every blood-draw timepoint, two biological replicates of bulk PBMCs were collected. A standard Ficoll-Paque protocol was used to isolate PBMCs from peripheral blood. TriZol was used to extract RNA from bulk PBMCs, from CD4 and CD8 fractions, and from dextramer-positive and dextramer-negative fractions. The paper's findings and limits, for the study overall: Because abundant contaminating clonotypes from the bulk population could be contained in FACS-sorted repertoires, computational filtering was required. A small fraction of clonotypes appeared in both the CD4 and CD8 compartments, likely as a result of convergent recombination. Most clones expanded after primary vaccination (about 96% of CD4 and approximately 90% of CD8) were re-detected after the booster, suggesting that broad memory maintenance occurred. The secondary T-cell response was found to be weaker but faster than the primary response, with a peak reached on day 5 rather than on day 15. Because only a couple of donors were included in the study, the extent to which the findings can be generalized is limited.

This sequence originates from a young man who received the YFV17D yellow fever vaccine. Recombination joined TRBV3-1 with TRBJ1-1, and the D gene may be TRBD1, 6 bases matching. The source was PBMCs, collected on the day of the yellow fever booster vaccination. The DNA sequence is as follows: TGTGCCAGCAGCCAGGTGACAGGAAACACTGAAGCTTTCTTT. This is translated as CASSQVTGNTEAFF.